Below, one T cell receptor (beta chain) is given with its context. The antigen remains unidentified. Additional DNA sequences in this sample encode the identical CDR3. This sample is part of a study of shared clonotypes between healthy human individuals. Healthy and HIV-negative, the adult donors had no recent acute infections or vaccinations. General study points: Naive subsets usually exceeded memory subsets in estimated richness. Collection of samples was limited to blood; tissue repertoires likely differ.

An assay was performed, and its level was deep. Only in-frame clones appear in the TCRdb table, and some are missing; sequencing was by immunoSEQ multiplex PCR. Here the sample spans millions of clones, 90% to 95% being singletons. CDR1 SGDLS and CDR2 YYNGEE come from the germline V gene. Trimming removed 2 bases from V and 0 bases from J, with 7 bases in between. The CDR3 is made up of 14 amino acids. This chain joins TRBV9 and TRBJ2-3, with D maybe TRBD2 (6 bases). The sequenced sample consisted of naive CD4+ T cells sorted from blood. Subset: CD45RA+ positively selected. The clonotype originates from a young man in good health. Here the CDR3 DNA reads TGTGCCAGCAGCGTTGCGGGGAGCACAGATACGCAGTATTTT. Residues: CASSVAGSTDTQYF.